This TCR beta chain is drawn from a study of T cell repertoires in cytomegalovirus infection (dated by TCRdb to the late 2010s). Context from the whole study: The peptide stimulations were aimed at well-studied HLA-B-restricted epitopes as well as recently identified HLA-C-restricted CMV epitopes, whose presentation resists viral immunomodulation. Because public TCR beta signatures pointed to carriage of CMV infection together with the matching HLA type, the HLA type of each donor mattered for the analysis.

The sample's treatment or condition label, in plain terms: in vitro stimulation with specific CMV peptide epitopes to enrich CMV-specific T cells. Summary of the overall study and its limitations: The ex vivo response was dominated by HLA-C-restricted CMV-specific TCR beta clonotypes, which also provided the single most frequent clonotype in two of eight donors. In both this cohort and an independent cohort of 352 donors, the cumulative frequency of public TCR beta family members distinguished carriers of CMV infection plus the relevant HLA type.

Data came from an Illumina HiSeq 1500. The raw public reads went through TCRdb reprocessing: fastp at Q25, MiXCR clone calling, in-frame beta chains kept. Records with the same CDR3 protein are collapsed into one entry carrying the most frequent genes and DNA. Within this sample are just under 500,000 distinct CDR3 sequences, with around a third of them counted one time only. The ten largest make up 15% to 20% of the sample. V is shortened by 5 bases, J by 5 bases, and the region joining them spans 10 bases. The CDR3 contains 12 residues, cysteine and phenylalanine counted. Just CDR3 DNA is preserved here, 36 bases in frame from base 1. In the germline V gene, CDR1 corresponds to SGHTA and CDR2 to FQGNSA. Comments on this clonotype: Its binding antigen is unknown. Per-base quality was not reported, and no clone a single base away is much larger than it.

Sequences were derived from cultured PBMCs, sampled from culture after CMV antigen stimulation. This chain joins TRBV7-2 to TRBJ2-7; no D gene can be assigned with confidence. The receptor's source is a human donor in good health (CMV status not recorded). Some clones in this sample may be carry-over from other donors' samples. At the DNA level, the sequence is TGTGCCAGCAGCCCTATAGGTGACGAGCAGTACTTC. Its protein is CASSPIGDEQYF. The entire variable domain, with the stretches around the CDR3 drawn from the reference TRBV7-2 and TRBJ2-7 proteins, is GAGVSQSPSNKVTEKGKDVELRCDPISGHTALYWYRQSLGQGLEFLIYFQGNSAPDKSGLPSDRFSAERTGGSVSTLTIQRTQQEDSAVYLCASSPIGDEQYFGPGTRLTVT.